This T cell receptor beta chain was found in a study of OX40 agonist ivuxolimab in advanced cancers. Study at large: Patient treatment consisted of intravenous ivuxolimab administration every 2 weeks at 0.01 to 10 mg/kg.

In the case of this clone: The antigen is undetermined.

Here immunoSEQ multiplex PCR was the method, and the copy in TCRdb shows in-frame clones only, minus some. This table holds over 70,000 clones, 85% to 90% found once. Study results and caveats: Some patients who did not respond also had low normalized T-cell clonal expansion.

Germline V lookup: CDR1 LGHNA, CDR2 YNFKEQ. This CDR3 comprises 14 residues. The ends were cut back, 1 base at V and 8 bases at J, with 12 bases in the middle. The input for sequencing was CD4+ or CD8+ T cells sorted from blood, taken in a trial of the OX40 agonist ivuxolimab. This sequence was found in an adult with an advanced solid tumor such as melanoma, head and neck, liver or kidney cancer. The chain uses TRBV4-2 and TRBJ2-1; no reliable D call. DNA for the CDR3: TGTGCCAGCAGCCAAGTGTCCCAACCCCATGAGCAGTTCTTC. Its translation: CASSQVSQPHEQFF.